This T cell receptor beta chain was retrieved from a study of T cells after yellow fever vaccination. A remark on this clonotype: Its target is not known.

TCRdb used MiXCR to reprocess the 5' RACE reads, holding one entry per CDR3 protein. Counted here are just under 600,000 distinct CDR3 sequences, around an eighth occurring once; the ten biggest clones make up more than 12%. Study-level results: Reappearance after the booster was seen for most primary-vaccination clones, at around 95% CD4 and 70% to 90% CD8.

The CDR3 is 14 amino acids. With 0 bases removed from V and 1 base from J, the gap between germline ends came to 9 bases. The V gene's germline CDR1 is DFQATT and CDR2 SNEGSKA (reference sequence). This chain links TRBV20-1 with TRBJ1-2; no reliable D call. The TCR sequence derives from a man in his thirties or forties who received the YFV17D yellow fever vaccine. Sequenced here: PBMCs, sampled on the day of the yellow fever booster vaccination. CDR3 bases: TGCAGTGCTAGAGATCTGGGGTTTAACTATGGCTACACCTTC. Encoded protein: CSARDLGFNYGYTF.